The clone carrying this TCR beta chain appeared a few times. Its cognate antigen is unknown. The entry originates in a study of T cell repertoires in cytomegalovirus infection. The overall study: CMV epitopes in the study were HLA-C-restricted (recently identified) and HLA-B-restricted (well studied). Evidence of both CMV infection and a matching HLA type came from public TCR beta signatures.

The CDR3 loop spans 11 amino acids. J gave up 5 bases and V 10 bases, and 2 bases lay outside the gene matches. Germline CDR1 and CDR2: MNHNY and SVGAGI (reference sequence). Study outcomes and limitations: The ex vivo response was dominated by HLA-C-restricted CMV-specific TCR beta clonotypes.

TCRdb called the reads again in MiXCR, with one record for every CDR3 protein. The sample records about 920,000 distinct CDR3 sequences, approximately 31% being singletons. The chain has TRBV6-6 and TRBJ2-1; TRBD2 matches 7 bases. This specimen was cultured CD8+ T cells from PBMCs, taken from culture after CMV antigen stimulation. This sequence originates from a human donor in good health (CMV status not recorded). Some clones in this sample may be carry-over from other donors' samples. CDR3 sequence (DNA): TGTGCCACCCGGGGGGACAATGAGCAGTTCTTC. It codes for CATRGDNEQFF.